The 20 T cell receptor beta chains presented below share a single source sample, sequenced in a study of Graves' ophthalmopathy and Graves' hyperthyroidism. Using RNA transcripts, the TCR beta CDR3 regions were amplified. HTBI primers were used in a first-round RT-PCR, which preceded a second-round multiplex PCR. A single record per CDR3 protein comes from TCRdb applying MiXCR to the multiplex PCR reads. The sample yields 650,000 to 900,000 distinct CDR3 sequences, 35% to 50% seen once. Sequenced input: peripheral blood. The source is an adult man with Graves' ophthalmopathy.

The chain carries TRBV2 and TRBJ1-1; D gene unclear. V was shortened by 2 bases and J by 6 bases, with 7 bases between the two germline ends. This CDR3 spans 12 amino acids. The V gene's germline CDR1 is SNHLY and CDR2 FYNNEI. This chain's CDR3 is CASSERSAEAFF. CDR3 sequence (DNA): TGTGCCAGCAGTGAAAGAAGTGCTGAAGCTTTCTTT.

V usage is TRBV25-1 and J usage is TRBJ1-2, with 8 bases lining up with TRBD1. The germline CDR1 and CDR2 sequences are MGHDK and SYGVNS. The length of the CDR3 is 15 residues. Trimming cost V 6 bases and J 4 bases; bases outside gene matches: 10. CDR3: CASSQGDRGGYGYTF. CDR3 sequence (DNA): TGTGCCAGCAGCCAAGGTGACAGGGGAGGCTATGGCTACACCTTC.

This clonotype was detected only a few times. V gene TRBV9 combines with J gene TRBJ1-5; D might be TRBD1 (5 bases). The CDR3 runs to 14 residues. The germline V gene has CDR1 SGDLS and CDR2 YYNGEE. V was clipped by 4 bases and J by 2 bases, with 10 bases between them. The CDR3 nucleotides read TGTGCCAGCAGCCAGGGAGGCCGCAATCAGCCCCAGCATTTT. It translates to CASSQGGRNQPQHF.

CDR3 protein: CSARGGFGGKLFF. In DNA form, the CDR3 reads TGCAGTGCTAGAGGGGGGTTTGGGGGAAAACTGTTTTTT. The V gene is TRBV20-1, the J gene TRBJ1-4; possibly TRBD1 for D (5 bases). The CDR3 length is 13 residues. V was pared by 1 base and J by 10 bases, with 13 bases between. Germline lookup yields CDR1 DFQATT and CDR2 SNEGSKA (reference sequence).

This clonotype was recorded a few times. The chain links TRBV2 to TRBJ2-2, with D possibly TRBD2 on 6 matching bases. Germline CDR1 SNHLY, CDR2 FYNNEI. The CDR3 has 15 residues. V lost 3 bases, J lost 5 bases, and 13 bases lay in between. CDR3: CASSETSRGTGELFF. CDR3 sequence (DNA): TGTGCCAGCAGTGAGACTAGTCGGGGAACCGGGGAGCTGTTTTTT.

This clonotype has just a few counts. The J gene is TRBJ2-5, the V gene TRBV12-3 or TRBV12-4, with D possibly matching TRBD2 (5 bases). The CDR3 is 13 amino acids. Trimming removed 2 bases from V and 3 bases from J, with 7 bases in between. In nucleotides, the CDR3 is TGTGCCAGCAGTTTAAACGGGGAAGAGACCCAGTACTTC. This translates into CASSLNGEETQYF.

This chain joins TRBV2 and TRBJ2-7, with D possibly matching TRBD2 (7 bases). The J call may be mistaken, given a closer DNA end match to TRBJ2-1. The CDR3 is 16 residues long. Germline CDR1 SNHLY, CDR2 FYNNEI. The CDR3 is CASSDFGGGASNEQFF. The CDR3 DNA is TGTGCCAGCAGTGATTTCGGTGGGGGGGCCTCTAATGAGCAGTTCTTC.

This rearrangement joins TRBV29-1 to TRBJ2-7, with D tentatively TRBD1 (5 bases). The CDR3 is 12 amino acids. CDR1 is SQVTM, CDR2 ANQGSEA, per germline. Trimming shortened V by 7 bases and J by 0 bases, and 10 bases separated the two germline ends. The CDR3 is CSELGDSYEQYF. As DNA, the CDR3 is TGCAGCGAGTTAGGGGACTCCTACGAGCAGTACTTC.

This clonotype has at least ten counts. The chain has TRBV15 and TRBJ2-5; the match to TRBD2 covers 10 bases. Germline V gene sequence: CDR1 LNHNV, CDR2 YYDKDF (reference sequence). Trimming took 0 bases from V and 7 from J; bases not matched to a gene: 8. This CDR3 spans 16 amino acids. The CDR3 reads CATSREQRGGRGTQYF. The CDR3 nucleotides read TGTGCCACCAGCAGAGAGCAGCGGGGGGGCCGGGGGACCCAGTACTTC.

V and J are TRBV7-9 and TRBJ2-2; 12 bases align to TRBD1. CDR3 length equals 16 residues. The ends lost 5 bases at V and 3 bases at J; junction bases unmatched: 4. Germline CDR1 SEHNR, CDR2 FQNEAQ (reference sequence). CDR3: CASSAGTGGHTGELFF. CDR3 DNA sequence: TGTGCCAGCAGCGCCGGGACAGGGGGCCACACCGGGGAGCTGTTTTTT.

Worth noting for this clonotype: Because the CDR3 is missing its conserved closing phenylalanine or tryptophan, this is likely a read error. The chain recombines TRBV14 with TRBJ2-5, with 7 nucleotides matching TRBD2. This CDR3 is built from 14 residues. J was trimmed by 5 bases and V by 0 bases; bases with no gene match: 3. The germline V gene encodes CDR1 SGHDN and CDR2 FVKESK. CDR3 protein: CASSQEAGVETQYC. The CDR3, as DNA: TGTGCCAGCAGCCAAGAGGCGGGAGTGGAGACCCAGTACTGC.

This clonotype was seen a few times. The V and J genes are TRBV9 and TRBJ2-7; D gene uncertain. Trimming took off 0 bases at V and 3 bases at J, with 10 bases between the two ends. The length of the CDR3 is 14 residues. The germline gives CDR1 SGDLS, CDR2 YYNGEE. As DNA, the CDR3 is TGTGCCAGCAGCGTAGGAGCAGGAAGCTACGAGCAGTACTTC. Protein: CASSVGAGSYEQYF.

The chain links TRBV15 to TRBJ2-6; no clear D gene. The V gene lost 3 bases and the J gene lost 0 bases, with 12 bases spanning the gap. Per the germline V gene, CDR1 is LNHNV and CDR2 is YYDKDF (reference sequence). The CDR3 consists of 17 residues. CDR3 nucleotides: TGTGCCACCAGCAGCTCGGGCGTTGGCTCTGGGGCCAACGTCCTGACTTTC. This sequence encodes CATSSSGVGSGANVLTF.

The rearrangement joins TRBV15 to TRBJ1-4, with D maybe TRBD1 (5 bases). V was clipped by 3 bases and J by 5 bases, with 13 bases between them. CDR1 is LNHNV and CDR2 is YYDKDF in the germline V gene (reference sequence). The CDR3 is 15 residues long. As DNA, the CDR3 is TGTGCCACCAGCAGTTACCGGGGCTTGAATGAAAAACTGTTTTTT. Its translation is CATSSYRGLNEKLFF. Filled out from reference TRBV15 and TRBJ1-4, the complete variable domain reads DAMVIQNPRYQVTQFGKPVTLSCSQTLNHNVMYWYQQKSSQAPKLLFHYYDKDFNNEADTPDNFQSRRPNTSFCFLDIRSPGLGDTAMYLCATSSYRGLNEKLFFGSGTQLSVL.

This clonotype has only a few counts. J is TRBJ2-7 and V is TRBV14; 7 positions match TRBD1. Germline assignment: CDR1 SGHDN and CDR2 FVKESK. The CDR3 is 17 residues long. The J segment lost 4 bases and the V segment lost 4 bases, leaving 16 bases of the junction unmatched. CDR3 in amino acids: CASSPRFRGRNFYEQYF. CDR3 coding DNA: TGTGCCAGCAGCCCCCGATTTAGGGGGCGCAATTTTTACGAGCAGTACTTC.

The rearrangement links TRBV19 to TRBJ2-5; TRBD1 might be the D (6 bases). CDR1 LNHDA and CDR2 SQIVND come from the germline V gene (reference sequence). This CDR3 has 16 amino acids. Trimming took 3 bases from V and 2 from J, leaving 16 bases between them. The CDR3 DNA is TGTGCCAGTAGTATTCCAGGGGCCGGCGAGCAAGAGACCCAGTACTTC. Protein sequence: CASSIPGAGEQETQYF.

This clonotype was seen a handful of times. It is likely a read error: a sequence one base away is far more abundant. The chain carries TRBV7-8 and TRBJ1-1; no reliable D call. V lost 2 bases and J lost 1, with 5 bases in between. The germline V gene encodes CDR1 SGHVS and CDR2 FQNEAQ. There are 13 residues in the CDR3. CDR3 sequence: CASSLWPNTEAFF. The CDR3 DNA reads TGTGCCAGCAGCTTATGGCCGAACACTGAAGCTTTCTTT.

V gene TRBV29-1 combines with J gene TRBJ1-2; 7 bases are a match to TRBD1. This CDR3 spans 15 amino acids. The V segment lost 2 bases and the J segment 8 bases; nucleotides outside the gene matches: 14. Germline lookup yields CDR1 SQVTM and CDR2 ANQGSEA. The CDR3 DNA is TGCAGCGTTGAATTGGGCAGGGGGGATGGATTAGGCTACACCTTC. It codes for CSVELGRGDGLGYTF.

This clonotype came up many times. V gene TRBV5-1 combines with J gene TRBJ1-1; weak D call: TRBD1 (5 bases). Germline CDR1 and CDR2: SGHRS and YFSETQ. The CDR3 is 14 residues long. Deletions cut 0 bases from V and 5 bases from J, with 11 bases between. The CDR3 DNA sequence: TGCGCCAGCAGCTTGGACGGGGGGAGTACTGAAGCTTTCTTT. Amino acid sequence: CASSLDGGSTEAFF.

About this clonotype: Possible read error: a much larger clone is one base away. V is TRBV10-3 and J is TRBJ2-7, with TRBD1 matching 7 bases. The V and J ends lost 10 bases and 0 bases, in that order; junction bases with no gene match: 6. The CDR3 totals 13 residues. Germline V gives CDR1 ENHRY, CDR2 SYGVKD. Here the CDR3 DNA reads TGTGCCAGCAGGTACAGGGGCTCCTACGAGCAGTACTTC. Translation: CASRYRGSYEQYF.